This T cell receptor (beta chain) was recorded in a study of cytomegalovirus exposure and HLA in healthy donors. The germline CDR1 and CDR2 sequences are SEHNR and FQNEAQ (reference sequence). This CDR3 comprises 13 residues. Primers included in the PCR were 60 Vbeta and 13 Jbeta primers. Method: immunoSEQ multiplex PCR; TCRdb's copy keeps in-frame clones and lacks some. The sample lists roughly 23,000 clones, around 73% occurring once. The chain couples TRBV7-9 to TRBJ2-2; D not certain. The sample consisted of PBMCs. The origin of this receptor is a man aged 60 to 75 in good health and CMV-seronegative. The chain's CDR3 is CSISDTNTGELFF. CDR3 DNA sequence: TGTTCCATCTCCGACACTAACACCGGGGAGCTGTTTTTT.